This TCR beta chain was captured by sequencing in a study of blood T cell repertoires in COVID-19. The V segment lost 6 bases and the J segment 4 bases; nucleotides outside the gene matches: 11. The CDR3 covers 16 residues. Germline CDR1 is SNHLY and CDR2 is FYNNEI. The protocol was immunoSEQ multiplex PCR, while the TCRdb copy is restricted to in-frame clones and leaves out a portion. The table lists 330,000 or so clones, 80% to 90% of them singletons. This TCR derives from a man younger than 40 who had recovered from COVID-19. This sequence joins TRBV2 and TRBJ1-5; 8 positions agree with TRBD1. What was sequenced was PBMCs or T cells enriched from blood (not recorded which). The CDR3 spells CASSVRQGRGNQPQHF. DNA for the CDR3: TGTGCCAGCAGCGTCAGACAGGGGAGGGGTAATCAGCCCCAGCATTTT.